This T cell receptor beta chain was found in a study of cytomegalovirus exposure and HLA in healthy donors. Background on the study: Of more than 350 genotyped donors, about 80% clustered with self-reported Caucasian donors.

Likely unrecorded immune exposures existed in these nominally healthy donors. This clone was recorded once. The V end was cut by 2 bases, the J end by 2 bases, with 13 bases between. The CDR3 is made up of 15 amino acids. From germline, CDR1 is GTSNPN and CDR2 SVGIG (reference sequence). Both 60 Vbeta primers and 13 Jbeta primers went into the PCR. Generated by immunoSEQ multiplex PCR, the TCRdb table keeps only in-frame clones and is missing some. Among 150,000 to 200,000 clones listed, 84% were seen once. Sequencing used PBMCs. The rearrangement links TRBV30 to TRBJ1-5; D perhaps matches TRBD1 (6 bases). This receptor was obtained from a girl aged 10-17 years in good health and CMV-seropositive. The CDR3 DNA follows: TGTGCCTGGAGTCCTCGGGGGGCAGGCAATCAGCCCCAGCATTTT. Protein sequence: CAWSPRGAGNQPQHF.